Below, one TCR beta chain is given with its context. Its antigen specificity is not known. No quality values exist for individual bases; no much larger clone is one base distant. A single peripheral blood draw of 90 to 150 mL on average was collected from each donor into heparinised tubes. A BD FACSAria II was used to sort naive, central memory, regulatory and stem cell-like memory CD4+ T cells with a panel that included CD45RO, CCR7, CD25, CD127, CD95 and CD27. Purity was above 98% for every sorted population. Right away, PBMCs were isolated by Lymphoprep density gradient centrifugation and were stained directly, with no culture step. So that batch effects would be minimized, each experiment stained and sorted samples in pairs, pairing one healthy donor with one patient. The entire isolated RNA was reverse transcribed using the High Capacity cDNA Reverse Transcription Kit, and thus expressed TCRB transcripts were sequenced. Naive, central memory and regulatory T cell samples underwent deep immunoSEQ sequencing, averaging approximately 3.3 million total reads per sample. After sorted cells were lysed in RLT buffer, RNA was extracted with DNase-treated RNeasy Micro or Mini kits, with the choice depending on cell number. Each cell subset was processed on its own to prevent cross-contamination, while patient and healthy donor samples were processed together. TCRB sequences were amplified from cDNA with the immunoSEQ multiplex PCR, producing 87-bp fragments spanning the CDR3 region. Amplicons were sequenced on the Illumina HiSeq platform. As for how the authors treated the data: Synthetic template baselines were used to correct PCR bias computationally, reads within Hamming distance 2 were collapsed together, and singletons that could not be merged were discarded. Reads were aligned to IMGT to assign V, D and J genes, CDR3 length, and insertions or deletions at six rearrangement sites. Within each subset, clonotype counts were normalized to sorted cell number, and only after that were true diversity and Gini coefficients computed with the tcR R package. Repertoire sharing was quantified using the overlap coefficient calculated on TCRB nucleotide sequences. TCRdb limited this immuneACCESS table to in-frame rearrangements with V and J called. A share of clones is missing; checked studies link under half to unresolved V genes, and the rest is unexplained. The V and J calls and clone size come from that table; D and trimming were worked out from the DNA. In this sample the table shows 130,000 to 150,000 clones, nearly 9.5% of which occur a single time. 0.6% to 0.85% of the sample is in the top ten clones.

The sample originates from a study of beta chain features in type 1 diabetes (dated by TCRdb to about 2018). Regarding the complete study: Patients and healthy donors did not differ in mean age, gender distribution, total cell number or subset yield. A total of 85 million to 110 million sorted cells were examined across all samples, and RNA yield correlated strongly with the number of cells per subset. The study compared TCRB repertoires of sorted circulating CD4+ T cell subsets between recently diagnosed type 1 diabetes patients and matched healthy donors. Regulatory and stem cell-like memory subsets were obtained from only 8 patients and roughly eight healthy donors, while naive and central memory subsets were obtained from all 30 or so donors. Study-wide findings and limitations: Shorter templates might be favored by PCR, yet because patient and control samples were amplified and corrected together, any such skew would affect both groups equally. Only small numbers of individuals were included in the HLA sub-analyses, which left unresolved whether HLA type had any influence on TCRB rearrangement. A moderate but significant shortening of TCRB CDR3 length was observed in type 1 diabetes patients in all four CD4+ subsets. Because cDNA was sequenced instead of genomic DNA, highly expressing activated cells could be over-represented, though the groups showed no difference in activation or CD3 levels. At VDJ recombination sites, patients with type 1 diabetes made fewer insertions and deleted more nucleotides, a pattern implying thymic rearrangement abnormalities. Naive, central memory and regulatory TCRB repertoires appeared more similar among patients than among healthy donors.

The clonotype originates from a man between 18 and 29 years old in good health. The sequencing sample was made of central memory CD4+ T cells from blood.

The DNA sequence is given as TGTGCCAGCAGCCCGAGGGTCGCGGAGACCCAGTACTTC. This sequence encodes CASSPRVAETQYF. The chain is encoded by TRBV9 joined to TRBJ2-5, with a tentative D gene TRBD2 over 5 matching bases. CDR1 and CDR2, per the germline V gene, are SGDLS and YYNGEE. The CDR3 starts with the cysteine, ends with the phenylalanine, and has 13 residues. The kept DNA is CDR3 alone, 39 bases in frame from the first base. V and J are truncated by 4 bases and 5 bases respectively, leaving an intervening sequence of 12 bases.